A selection of T cell receptor beta chains follows, all from one sample in a study of blood T cells in healthy people across ages. Via MiXCR, TCRdb re-called the 5' RACE reads, giving one row per CDR3 protein. This sample has about 1.5 million distinct CDR3 sequences; 35% to 45% occur once, and the top ten carry more than 4%. Material for sequencing was blood. The receptors were gathered from a woman under 30 in good health. CDR3s include the opening cysteine and the closing phenylalanine or tryptophan. The D gene is left open where the match is weak. Some rows have no size entry. The others give once, few or many, or a class for an expanded clone.

v_gene	d_gene	abundance	j_gene	CDR3aa	CDR3nt
TRBV6-5	TRBD1	-	TRBJ1-1	CASSYHGQGATEAFF	TGTGCCAGCAGTTACCACGGACAGGGAGCTACTGAAGCTTTCTTT
TRBV6-5	-	-	TRBJ1-5	CASRPGAAQPQHF	TGTGCCAGCAGGCCCGGGGCCGCTCAGCCCCAGCATTTT
TRBV7-6	TRBD1	once	TRBJ1-3	CASSLADRGFGNTIYF	TGTGCCAGCAGCTTAGCGGACAGGGGCTTTGGAAACACCATATATTTT
TRBV7-9	TRBD1	-	TRBJ2-1	CASSSQFRGLNEQFF	TGTGCCAGCAGCTCGCAGTTTAGGGGGCTTAATGAGCAGTTCTTC
TRBV12-3/TRBV12-4	-	-	TRBJ1-1	CASIQSGRVNTEAFF	TGTGCCAGCATCCAGTCAGGGCGGGTGAACACTGAAGCTTTCTTT
TRBV15	-	-	TRBJ1-2	CATSRAGLRRGYGYTF	TGTGCCACCAGCAGAGCGGGACTCCGAAGGGGCTATGGCTACACCTTC
TRBV15	TRBD2	-	TRBJ2-5	CATSRGGRAQETQYF	TGTGCCACCAGCAGAGGTGGGAGGGCCCAAGAGACCCAGTACTTC
TRBV7-2	-	many	TRBJ2-1	CASSLSLYEQFF	TGTGCCAGCAGCTTAAGCCTTTATGAGCAGTTCTTC
TRBV5-6	-	-	TRBJ2-7	CASTRDYEQYF	TGTGCCAGCACGAGAGACTACGAGCAGTACTTC
TRBV12-3/TRBV12-4	TRBD1	-	TRBJ2-5	CASSGGQALETQYF	TGTGCCAGCAGTGGGGGACAGGCCCTGGAGACCCAGTACTTC
TRBV4-1	-	-	TRBJ2-7	CASSQIRDGAYEQYF	TGCGCCAGCAGCCAAATAAGGGACGGTGCCTACGAGCAGTACTTC
TRBV5-1	-	few	TRBJ2-3	CASSLALAPDTQYF	TGCGCCAGCAGCTTGGCCTTAGCCCCAGATACGCAGTATTTT
TRBV7-2	-	few	TRBJ2-3	CASRPPQELDTQYF	TGTGCCAGCAGACCCCCCCAGGAGCTAGATACGCAGTATTTT
TRBV7-3	-	-	TRBJ1-1	CASSAHRESTEAFF	TGTGCCAGCAGCGCCCATCGCGAGAGCACTGAAGCTTTCTTT
TRBV20-1	-	-	TRBJ1-1	CSAEADSLSTEAFF	TGCAGTGCTGAAGCGGACAGTCTCAGCACTGAAGCTTTCTTT
TRBV7-2	-	-	TRBJ2-4	CASREWYNEQYF	TGTGCCAGCAGGGAATGGTACAATGAGCAGTACTTC
TRBV27	-	-	TRBJ2-6	CASSLELRRAGANVLTF	TGTGCCAGCAGTTTGGAACTTAGGAGGGCTGGGGCCAACGTCCTGACTTTC
TRBV7-9	-	-	TRBJ1-2	CASSLGQGRRSGYTF	TGTGCCAGCAGCTTAGGGCAGGGGCGAAGGTCTGGCTACACCTTC
TRBV20-1	-	-	TRBJ2-7	CSARDSWRYEQYF	TGCAGTGCTAGAGATTCGTGGAGGTACGAGCAGTACTTC
TRBV2	TRBD2	-	TRBJ2-1	CASRKGLARSYNEQFF	TGTGCCAGCAGGAAGGGACTAGCACGAAGCTACAATGAGCAGTTCTTC
TRBV12-3/TRBV12-4	TRBD1	-	TRBJ1-4	CASSAVTGGTEKLFF	TGTGCCAGCAGCGCCGTAACAGGGGGAACAGAAAAACTGTTTTTT
TRBV7-2	TRBD1	-	TRBJ1-5	CVSSIGQGRNQPQHF	TGTGTCAGCAGCATCGGACAGGGTCGCAATCAGCCCCAGCATTTT
TRBV11-2	TRBD2	many	TRBJ2-7	CASSLGSGAYNEQYF	TGTGCCAGCAGCTTAGGTAGCGGGGCTTACAATGAGCAGTACTTC
TRBV2	-	few	TRBJ2-7	CASSPFRGSGEQYF	TGTGCCAGCAGTCCCTTCCGGGGATCGGGCGAGCAGTACTTC
TRBV12-3/TRBV12-4	-	-	TRBJ2-1	CASSLSQGGGFNERFF	TGTGCCAGCAGTTTGAGCCAGGGCGGTGGTTTCAATGAGCGGTTCTTC
TRBV12-3/TRBV12-4	TRBD2	-	TRBJ2-1	CASRVAGTYNEQFF	TGTGCCAGCAGGGTAGCGGGGACCTACAATGAGCAGTTCTTC
TRBV2	-	-	TRBJ1-2	CASRSGVIYGYTF	TGTGCCAGCAGGTCCGGGGTCATCTATGGCTACACCTTC
TRBV28	-	few	TRBJ2-3	CASRRHLRTDTQYF	TGTGCCAGCAGGCGACATTTGCGCACAGATACGCAGTATTTT
TRBV6-2/TRBV6-3	-	-	TRBJ2-2	CASSYPGDSYTGELFF	TGTGCCAGCAGTTACCCAGGCGACAGCTACACCGGGGAGCTGTTTTTT
TRBV27	TRBD2	many	TRBJ2-7	CASSLGGSSYNEQYF	TGTGCCAGCAGCTTAGGCGGGAGCTCCTACAATGAGCAGTACTTC
TRBV13	-	-	TRBJ1-6	CASSLVGHDNSPLHF	TGTGCCAGCAGCTTAGTAGGGCATGATAATTCACCCCTCCACTTT
TRBV27	-	-	TRBJ1-6	CASSFGEGSPLHF	TGTGCCAGCAGTTTCGGGGAGGGTTCACCCCTCCACTTT
TRBV12-3/TRBV12-4	-	-	TRBJ2-5	CASSLGASSRVETQYF	TGTGCCAGCAGTTTAGGGGCTAGCTCCAGGGTAGAGACCCAGTACTTC
TRBV25-1	-	few	TRBJ2-7	CASSEFRGGPGEQYF	TGTGCCAGCAGTGAATTCCGGGGCGGGCCTGGGGAGCAGTACTTC
TRBV12-3/TRBV12-4	-	few	TRBJ1-6	CASSSPGFSYNSPLHF	TGTGCCAGCAGTTCCCCAGGCTTCTCCTATAATTCACCCCTCCACTTT
TRBV14	TRBD2	few	TRBJ2-3	CASSQEPSGGYSDTQYF	TGTGCCAGCAGCCAAGAGCCTAGCGGGGGCTATTCAGATACGCAGTATTTT
TRBV7-2	-	-	TRBJ2-1	CASSLEGGRLNEQFF	TGTGCCAGCAGCTTAGAGGGGGGAAGGCTCAATGAGCAGTTCTTC
TRBV15	-	many	TRBJ1-5	CATSREPTRQPQHF	TGTGCCACCAGCAGAGAACCCACACGGCAGCCCCAGCATTTT
TRBV7-2	-	-	TRBJ2-3	CASSLGGSWDTQYF	TGTGCCAGCAGCCTGGGGGGTTCGTGGGATACGCAGTATTTT
TRBV19	-	-	TRBJ2-5	CASSIQGRGAQETQYF	TGTGCCAGTAGTATCCAGGGGAGAGGGGCGCAAGAGACCCAGTACTTC
TRBV12-5	-	-	TRBJ1-6	CASGLSGGNNSPLHF	TGTGCTAGTGGTTTATCGGGGGGAAATAATTCACCCCTCCACTTT
TRBV4-1	TRBD1	many	TRBJ2-1	CASSQDRGQYNEQFF	TGCGCCAGCAGCCAGGACAGGGGGCAGTACAATGAGCAGTTCTTC
TRBV25-1	TRBD1	few	TRBJ2-1	CASSPKGQLYNEQFF	TGTGCCAGCAGTCCCAAGGGACAGCTGTACAATGAGCAGTTCTTC
TRBV7-2	-	-	TRBJ2-7	CASSVLPGDYEQYF	TGTGCCAGCAGCGTTCTACCGGGGGACTACGAGCAGTACTTC
TRBV5-1	TRBD1	-	TRBJ2-1	CASSLEGADEQFF	TGCGCCAGCAGCTTGGAGGGGGCTGATGAGCAGTTCTTC